These T cell receptor beta chains were read from a single sample in a study of spatial heterogeneity in lung cancer. TCRdb reprocessed the 5' RACE reads via MiXCR and lists one record per CDR3 protein. The sample carries about 9,300 distinct CDR3 sequences, approximately 54% recorded once. The sequenced sample was lung tumor tissue, obtained at surgery. These receptors were obtained from a female donor with early-stage non-small cell lung cancer. The CDR3 runs from the conserved cysteine through the conserved F or W. D genes are given only for firm matches. Clone size is shown for a subset of rows, as once, few, many or a class of expanded clone.

clone size,V gene,J gene,D gene,CDR3 protein,CDR3 DNA
few,TRBV3-1,TRBJ2-7,.,CASRGRGRGSYEQYF,TGTGCCAGCAGGGGGCGCGGCAGGGGCTCCTACGAGCAGTACTTC
.,TRBV12-3/TRBV12-4,TRBJ1-2,.,CASSLLSGGGYGYTF,TGTGCCAGCAGTTTACTTTCGGGGGGTGGCTATGGCTACACCTTC
large,TRBV12-3/TRBV12-4,TRBJ2-1,TRBD2,CASASGLVSNNEQFF,TGTGCCAGCGCCTCAGGACTAGTGTCCAACAATGAGCAGTTCTTC
.,TRBV7-3,TRBJ1-5,.,CASSLNGDQPQHF,TGTGCCAGCAGCTTAAATGGGGATCAGCCCCAGCATTTT
.,TRBV5-6,TRBJ2-7,.,CASRVGGLGEQYF,TGTGCCAGCAGGGTGGGCGGCCTAGGAGAGCAGTACTTC
.,TRBV29-1,TRBJ2-3,.,CSVERTADTQYF,TGCAGCGTTGAGAGAACGGCAGATACGCAGTATTTT
.,TRBV12-3/TRBV12-4,TRBJ1-5,.,CASRPDISNQPQHF,TGTGCCAGCAGGCCCGACATTAGCAATCAGCCCCAGCATTTT
.,TRBV28,TRBJ2-7,.,CASSLPDRQQEARPYEQYF,TGTGCCAGCAGTTTACCCGATCGACAGCAGGAGGCGCGGCCCTACGAGCAGTACTTC
few,TRBV5-8,TRBJ2-6,.,CASSRDYSGANVLTF,TGTGCCAGCAGCCGGGATTACTCTGGGGCCAACGTCCTGACTTTC
.,TRBV11-1,TRBJ1-5,TRBD1,CASRPGTGIQPQHF,TGTGCCAGCAGACCCGGGACAGGGATTCAGCCCCAGCATTTT
.,TRBV4-1,TRBJ1-2,.,CASSQETGGGHGYTF,TGCGCCAGCAGCCAAGAAACAGGTGGTGGCCATGGCTACACCTTC
.,TRBV19,TRBJ2-3,.,CASSRPPLGATQYF,TGTGCCAGTAGTAGGCCTCCGTTGGGGGCCACGCAGTATTTT
.,TRBV7-9,TRBJ2-2,.,CASSHYSGTGELFF,TGTGCCAGCAGCCATTATAGCGGCACCGGGGAGCTGTTTTTT
few,TRBV28,TRBJ2-1,.,CASSLRLGGQNEQFF,TGTGCCAGCAGTTTAAGGCTAGGAGGCCAGAATGAGCAGTTCTTC
.,TRBV7-9,TRBJ1-1,.,CASSLRSRWDAAFF,TGTGCCAGCAGCTTACGTTCGAGATGGGATGCGGCTTTCTTT
.,TRBV5-6,TRBJ1-4,.,CASSLLAGIGEKLFF,TGTGCCAGCAGCTTGTTGGCGGGAATCGGGGAAAAACTGTTTTTT
.,TRBV19,TRBJ2-3,.,CASSIVAGRTQYF,TGTGCCAGTAGTATAGTGGCGGGGCGGACGCAGTATTTT
few,TRBV20-1,TRBJ1-6,.,CSAKDPNSPLHF,TGCAGTGCTAAGGACCCAAATTCACCCCTCCACTTT
.,TRBV20-1,TRBJ1-1,.,CSAGRLNTEAFF,TGCAGTGCTGGACGGTTGAACACTGAAGCTTTCTTT
.,TRBV7-2,TRBJ1-5,TRBD1,CASGWDSAQPQHF,TGTGCCAGCGGTTGGGACAGCGCTCAGCCCCAGCATTTT
.,TRBV30,TRBJ1-6,.,CAYISTGTSPLHF,TGTGCCTACATTTCAACAGGGACTTCACCCCTCCACTTT
few,TRBV20-1,TRBJ1-5,TRBD1,CSAGTGNTYQPQHF,TGCAGTGCTGGGACAGGGAATACATATCAGCCCCAGCATTTT
few,TRBV20-1,TRBJ2-7,.,CSATPRGRGPYEQYF,TGCAGTGCTACCCCCCGGGGGCGGGGGCCCTACGAGCAGTACTTC
.,TRBV10-3,TRBJ2-7,.,CAITGESSYEQYF,TGTGCCATCACAGGGGAAAGCTCCTACGAGCAGTACTTC
.,TRBV20-1,TRBJ1-2,.,CSAGGRINYGYTF,TGCAGTGCTGGAGGGCGAATTAACTATGGCTACACCTTC
medium-sized,TRBV7-9,TRBJ1-1,TRBD1,CASSSRTGGLAAFF,TGTGCCAGCAGCTCTCGGACAGGGGGTCTCGCCGCTTTCTTT
.,TRBV11-1,TRBJ2-7,.,CASSRWGLQDSSYEQYF,TGTGCCAGCAGCCGATGGGGTTTACAGGATTCCTCCTACGAGCAGTACTTC
.,TRBV20-1,TRBJ1-6,TRBD1,CSASWTGHSPLHF,TGCAGTGCTAGTTGGACAGGCCATTCACCCCTCCACTTT
.,TRBV5-1,TRBJ1-4,.,CASSSGTLNEKLFF,TGCGCCAGCAGTTCCGGGACACTTAATGAAAAACTGTTTTTT
.,TRBV27,TRBJ2-5,.,CASSLRLSVSQETQYF,TGTGCCAGCAGTCTACGACTGAGCGTTAGTCAAGAGACCCAGTACTTC
.,TRBV3-1,TRBJ2-1,.,CASSQIYNEQFF,TGTGCCAGCAGCCAAATCTACAATGAGCAGTTCTTC
.,TRBV19,TRBJ1-5,.,CASMRGAGNQPQHF,TGTGCCAGTATGAGGGGCGCGGGCAATCAGCCCCAGCATTTT
.,TRBV29-1,TRBJ1-1,.,CSVMYGGTEAFF,TGCAGCGTTATGTACGGGGGCACTGAAGCTTTCTTT
.,TRBV7-2,TRBJ1-1,.,CASRSGALNTEAFF,TGTGCCAGCAGATCGGGGGCCTTGAACACTGAAGCTTTCTTT
few,TRBV3-1,TRBJ1-2,.,CASTPRGRSNYGYTF,TGTGCCAGCACTCCCCGGGGGAGGTCAAACTATGGCTACACCTTC
.,TRBV20-1,TRBJ2-3,.,CSARFGGTDTQYF,TGCAGTGCTAGGTTTGGCGGCACAGATACGCAGTATTTT
.,TRBV9,TRBJ2-1,TRBD1,CASSVDLTGHNEQFF,TGTGCCAGCAGCGTAGATTTGACAGGGCACAATGAGCAGTTCTTC
few,TRBV7-2,TRBJ2-1,.,CASSLEVRGPYNEQFF,TGTGCCAGCAGCTTAGAGGTGCGGGGGCCCTACAATGAGCAGTTCTTC
few,TRBV5-4,TRBJ2-3,TRBD2,CASSLLAGGPTDTQYF,TGTGCCAGCAGCCTACTAGCGGGGGGACCCACAGATACGCAGTATTTT
few,TRBV10-3,TRBJ2-4,.,CAISGGTAKNIQYF,TGTGCCATCAGTGGTGGGACAGCCAAAAACATTCAGTACTTC
.,TRBV6-2/TRBV6-3,TRBJ2-5,.,CASSFMVETQYF,TGTGCCAGCAGTTTTATGGTGGAGACCCAGTACTTC
few,TRBV5-1,TRBJ1-1,.,CASSQDLVGNTEAFF,TGCGCCAGCAGCCAGGACCTGGTTGGAAACACTGAAGCTTTCTTT
medium-sized,TRBV4-3,TRBJ1-6,.,CASSQVRREAPLHF,TGCGCCAGCAGCCAAGTGCGTCGGGAGGCCCCCCTCCACTTT
.,TRBV20-1,TRBJ1-2,.,CSASTHNYGYTF,TGCAGTGCTAGTACACATAACTATGGCTACACCTTC
few,TRBV11-2,TRBJ1-2,.,CASSLDSLVGYGYTF,TGTGCCAGCAGCTTAGACAGTCTGGTTGGGTATGGCTACACCTTC
.,TRBV12-3/TRBV12-4,TRBJ1-2,TRBD1,CASSYRTGGGYTF,TGTGCCAGCAGCTATAGGACAGGCGGCGGCTACACCTTC
few,TRBV12-3/TRBV12-4,TRBJ2-7,.,CASSLGLQGWGEQYF,TGTGCCAGCAGTTTAGGACTGCAGGGTTGGGGCGAGCAGTACTTC
.,TRBV6-1,TRBJ2-7,.,CASTKTGGKNYLLGYF,TGTGCCAGCACCAAAACCGGCGGGAAGAACTACCTCCTGGGGTACTTC